Below, one T cell receptor (beta chain) is given with its context. Its target is unknown. This sample was taken from a study of CD8 T cells in ankylosing spondylitis. Findings and caveats of the study: Reportedly, matched ankylosing spondylitis synovial fluid was significantly enriched for disease-linked clones. Disease-linked clones were CD8+ and relatively rare in peripheral blood. A subset of motif variants has previously been described in the synovial fluid and blood of reactive arthritis. What appeared characteristic of ankylosing spondylitis blood was a TCR beta motif of seven to nine highly homologous variants.

TCRdb reprocessed the 5' RACE reads with MiXCR, giving one entry per CDR3 protein. The sample lists around 770,000 distinct CDR3 sequences; about an eighth were seen once. With 0 bases clipped from V and 5 bases from J, the junction kept 11 bases outside the gene matches. The CDR3 loop spans 16 amino acids. Germline lookup yields CDR1 DFQATT and CDR2 SNEGSKA (reference sequence). What was sequenced was blood, either unsorted or a sorted T cell fraction (not recorded which). This sequence originates from a male donor with ankylosing spondylitis. This rearrangement joins TRBV20-1 to TRBJ2-3; 7 bases agree with TRBD2. This CDR3 reads CSARDRAGAVRDTQYF. The CDR3 DNA follows: TGCAGTGCTAGAGATAGGGCGGGAGCGGTTAGAGATACGCAGTATTTT.